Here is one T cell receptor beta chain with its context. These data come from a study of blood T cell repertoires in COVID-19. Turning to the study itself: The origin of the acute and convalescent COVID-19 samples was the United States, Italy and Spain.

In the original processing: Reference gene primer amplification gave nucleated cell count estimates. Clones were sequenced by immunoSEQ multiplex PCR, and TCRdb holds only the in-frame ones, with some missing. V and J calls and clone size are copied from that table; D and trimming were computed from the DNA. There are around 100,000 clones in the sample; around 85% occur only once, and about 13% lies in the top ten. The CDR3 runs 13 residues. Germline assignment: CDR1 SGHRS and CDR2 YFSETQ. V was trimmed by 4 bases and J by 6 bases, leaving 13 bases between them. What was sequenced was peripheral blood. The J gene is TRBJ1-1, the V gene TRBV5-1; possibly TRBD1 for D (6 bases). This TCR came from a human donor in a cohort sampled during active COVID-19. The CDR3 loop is CASSGGQISEAFF. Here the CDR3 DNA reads TGCGCCAGCAGCGGCGGACAGATCTCTGAAGCTTTCTTT.